The T cell receptor (beta chain) under discussion was sequenced for a study of T cells in localized non-small cell lung cancer. About this clone: Its target is unknown.

Study-wide findings and caveats: Longer overall survival was associated with a higher density of T cells in the blood. For the top 100 tumor clones, a median about 60 also appeared in adjacent lung.

Germline V gene data show CDR1 as MDHEN and CDR2 as SYDVKM. Trimming cost V 5 bases and J 9 bases; bases outside gene matches: 9. The CDR3 has 15 residues. Sequencing used immunoSEQ multiplex PCR; TCRdb keeps in-frame clones, though not all of them. This table has about 48,000 clones, approximately 80% appearing once. The sample here was peripheral blood, taken before any cancer treatment. The receptor's source is a man aged 35 to 69 with stage I squamous cell lung carcinoma. J is TRBJ1-6 and V is TRBV28; the match to TRBD1 covers 8 bases. CDR3 region: CASSPRTGIRSPLHF. CDR3 nucleotides: TGTGCCAGCAGTCCTAGGACAGGGATTCGTTCACCCCTCCACTTT.